This T cell receptor beta chain derives from a study of T cell changes during pregnancy in multiple sclerosis. Only in-frame clones appear in the TCRdb table, and some are missing; sequencing was by immunoSEQ multiplex PCR. The sample has approximately 44,000 clones, 85% to 95% seen once. Germline V gives CDR1 GTSNPN, CDR2 SVGIG (reference sequence). The CDR3 runs to 12 residues. The V end lost 5 bases, the J end lost 1 base, and 8 bases lay between the germline ends. The chain couples TRBV30 to TRBJ1-1, with D hard to call. The sequence was collected from a female donor with multiple sclerosis, enrolled in a pregnancy study. This specimen was CD8+ T cells from peripheral blood mononuclear cells, taken in the third trimester of pregnancy. The CDR3 sequence: CAWAAGNTEAFF. Here the CDR3 DNA reads TGTGCCTGGGCTGCGGGGAACACTGAAGCTTTCTTT.